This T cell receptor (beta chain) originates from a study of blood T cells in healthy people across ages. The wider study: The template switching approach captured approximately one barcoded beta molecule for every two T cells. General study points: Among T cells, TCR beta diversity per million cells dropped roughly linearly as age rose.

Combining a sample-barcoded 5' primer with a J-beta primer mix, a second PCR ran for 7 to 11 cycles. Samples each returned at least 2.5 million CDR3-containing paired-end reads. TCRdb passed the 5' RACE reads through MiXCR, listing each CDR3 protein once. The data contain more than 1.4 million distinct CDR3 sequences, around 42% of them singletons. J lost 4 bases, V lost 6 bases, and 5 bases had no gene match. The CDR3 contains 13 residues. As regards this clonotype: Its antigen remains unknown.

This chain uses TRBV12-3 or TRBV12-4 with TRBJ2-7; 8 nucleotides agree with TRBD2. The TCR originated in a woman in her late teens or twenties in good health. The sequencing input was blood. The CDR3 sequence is CASRPSGWYEQYF. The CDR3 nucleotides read TGTGCCAGCAGGCCTAGCGGGTGGTACGAGCAGTACTTC.